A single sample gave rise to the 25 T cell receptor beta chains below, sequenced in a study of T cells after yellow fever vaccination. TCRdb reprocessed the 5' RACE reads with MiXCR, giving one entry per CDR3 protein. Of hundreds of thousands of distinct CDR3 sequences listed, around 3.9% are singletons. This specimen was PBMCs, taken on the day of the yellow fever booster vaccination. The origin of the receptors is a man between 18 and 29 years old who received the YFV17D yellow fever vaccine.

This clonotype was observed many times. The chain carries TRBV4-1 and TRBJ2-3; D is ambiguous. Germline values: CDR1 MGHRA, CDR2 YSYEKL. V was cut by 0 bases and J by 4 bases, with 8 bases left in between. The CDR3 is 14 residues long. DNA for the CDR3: TGCGCCAGCAGCCAAGAGGCGATCGCAGATACGCAGTATTTT. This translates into CASSQEAIADTQYF.

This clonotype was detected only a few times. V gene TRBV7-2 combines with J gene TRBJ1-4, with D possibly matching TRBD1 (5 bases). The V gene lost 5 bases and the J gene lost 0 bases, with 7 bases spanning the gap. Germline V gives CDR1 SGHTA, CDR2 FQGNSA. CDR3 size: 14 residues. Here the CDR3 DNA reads TGTGCCAGCAGCGTACAGGCAACTAATGAAAAACTGTTTTTT. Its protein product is CASSVQATNEKLFF.

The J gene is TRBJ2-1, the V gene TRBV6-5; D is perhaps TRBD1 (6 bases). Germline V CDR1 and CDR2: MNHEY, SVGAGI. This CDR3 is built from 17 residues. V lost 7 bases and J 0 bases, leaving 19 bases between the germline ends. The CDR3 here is CASKLQGSWDSYNEQFF. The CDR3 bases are TGTGCCAGCAAACTTCAGGGGAGTTGGGACTCCTACAATGAGCAGTTCTTC.

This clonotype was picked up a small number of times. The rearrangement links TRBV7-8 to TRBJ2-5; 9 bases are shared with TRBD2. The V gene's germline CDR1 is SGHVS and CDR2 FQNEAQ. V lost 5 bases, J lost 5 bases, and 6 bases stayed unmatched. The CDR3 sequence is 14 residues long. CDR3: CASSPPGTSETQYF. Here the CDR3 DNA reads TGTGCCAGCAGCCCACCCGGGACTAGCGAGACCCAGTACTTC. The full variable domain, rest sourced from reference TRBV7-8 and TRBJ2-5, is GAGVSQSPRYKVAKRGQDVALRCDPISGHVSLFWYQQALGQGPEFLTYFQNEAQLDKSGLPSDRFFAERPEGSVSTLKIQRTQQEDSAVYLCASSPPGTSETQYFGPGTRLLVL.

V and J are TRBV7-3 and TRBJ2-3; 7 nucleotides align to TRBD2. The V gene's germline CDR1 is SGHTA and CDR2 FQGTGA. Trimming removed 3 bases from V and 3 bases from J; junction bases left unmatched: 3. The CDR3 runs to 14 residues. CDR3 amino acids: CASSFSGATDTQYF. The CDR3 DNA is TGTGCCAGCAGCTTCAGCGGGGCTACAGATACGCAGTATTTT.

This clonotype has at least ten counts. This CDR3 is CASRPGLLRSYNEQFF. In DNA form, the CDR3 reads TGCGCCAGCAGGCCCGGACTATTAAGGTCCTACAATGAGCAGTTCTTC. The chain recombines TRBV4-1 with TRBJ2-1; the D gene is possibly TRBD2 (6 bases). Per the germline V gene, CDR1 is MGHRA and CDR2 is YSYEKL. With 6 bases removed from V and 1 base from J, the gap between germline ends came to 16 bases. The CDR3 sequence is 16 residues long.

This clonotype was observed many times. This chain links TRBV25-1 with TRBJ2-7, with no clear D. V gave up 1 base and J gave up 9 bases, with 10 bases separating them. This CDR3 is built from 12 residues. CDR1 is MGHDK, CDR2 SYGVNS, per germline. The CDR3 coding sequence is TGTGCCAGCAGTGAATCCGCCGTCGGGCAGTACTTC. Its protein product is CASSESAVGQYF.

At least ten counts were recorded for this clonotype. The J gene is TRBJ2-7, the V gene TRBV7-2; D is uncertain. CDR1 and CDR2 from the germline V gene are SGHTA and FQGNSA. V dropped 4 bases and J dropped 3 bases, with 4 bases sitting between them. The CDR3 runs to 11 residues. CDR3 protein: CASSSNYEQYF. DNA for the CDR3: TGTGCCAGCAGCTCCAACTACGAGCAGTACTTC.

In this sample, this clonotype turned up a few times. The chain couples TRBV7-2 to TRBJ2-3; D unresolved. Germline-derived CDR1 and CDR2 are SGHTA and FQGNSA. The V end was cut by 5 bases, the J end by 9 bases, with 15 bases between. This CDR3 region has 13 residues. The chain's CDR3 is CASSLGSSPTQYF. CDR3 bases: TGTGCCAGCAGCCTGGGCTCATCCCCGACGCAGTATTTT.

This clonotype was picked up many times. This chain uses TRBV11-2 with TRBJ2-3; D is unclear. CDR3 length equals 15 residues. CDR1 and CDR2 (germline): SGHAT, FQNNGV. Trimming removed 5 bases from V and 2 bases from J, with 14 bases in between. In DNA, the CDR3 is TGTGCCAGCAGCGAAACCTTGGGGTTCACAGATACGCAGTATTTT. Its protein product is CASSETLGFTDTQYF.

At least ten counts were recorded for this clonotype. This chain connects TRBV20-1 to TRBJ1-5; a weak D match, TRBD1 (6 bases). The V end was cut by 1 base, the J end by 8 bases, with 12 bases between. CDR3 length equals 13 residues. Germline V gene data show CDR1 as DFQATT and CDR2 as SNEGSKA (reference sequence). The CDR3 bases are TGCAGTGCTAGAGGGAGAGAGGGGGAGCCCCAGCATTTT. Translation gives CSARGREGEPQHF.

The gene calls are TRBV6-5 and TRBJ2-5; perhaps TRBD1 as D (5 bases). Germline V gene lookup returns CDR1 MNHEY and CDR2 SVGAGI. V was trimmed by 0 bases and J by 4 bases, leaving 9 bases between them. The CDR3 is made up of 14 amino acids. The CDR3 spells CASSYSQGRETQYF. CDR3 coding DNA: TGTGCCAGCAGTTACTCTCAGGGTAGAGAGACCCAGTACTTC.

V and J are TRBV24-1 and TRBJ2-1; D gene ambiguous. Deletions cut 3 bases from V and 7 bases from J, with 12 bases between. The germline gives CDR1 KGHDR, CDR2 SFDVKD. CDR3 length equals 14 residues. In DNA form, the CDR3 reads TGTGCCACCAGTGATCGTGGGTTTCAAAATGAGCAGTTCTTC. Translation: CATSDRGFQNEQFF.

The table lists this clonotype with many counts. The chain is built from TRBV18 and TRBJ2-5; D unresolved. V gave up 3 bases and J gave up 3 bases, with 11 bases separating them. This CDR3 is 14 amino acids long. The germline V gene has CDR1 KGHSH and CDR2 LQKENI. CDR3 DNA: TGTGCCAGCTCACCCTCCGGACGTAAAGAGACCCAGTACTTC. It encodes CASSPSGRKETQYF.

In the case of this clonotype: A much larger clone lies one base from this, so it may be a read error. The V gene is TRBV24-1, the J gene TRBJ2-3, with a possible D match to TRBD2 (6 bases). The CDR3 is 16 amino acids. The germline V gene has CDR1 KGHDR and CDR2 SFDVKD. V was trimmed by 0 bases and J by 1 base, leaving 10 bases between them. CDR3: CATSDLGGGGTDTQYF. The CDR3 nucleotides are TGTGCCACCAGTGATTTGGGAGGAGGGGGCACAGATACGCAGTATTTT.

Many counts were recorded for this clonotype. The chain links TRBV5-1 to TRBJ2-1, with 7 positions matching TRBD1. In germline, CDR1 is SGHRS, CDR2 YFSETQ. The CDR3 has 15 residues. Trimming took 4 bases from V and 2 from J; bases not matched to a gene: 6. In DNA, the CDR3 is TGCGCCAGCAGCCCTGACAGGGTTACCTACAATGAGCAGTTCTTC. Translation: CASSPDRVTYNEQFF. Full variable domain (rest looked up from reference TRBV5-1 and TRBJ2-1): KAGVTQTPRYLIKTRGQQVTLSCSPISGHRSVSWYQQTPGQGLQFLFEYFSETQRNKGNFPGRFSGRQFSNSRSEMNVSTLELGDSALYLCASSPDRVTYNEQFFGPGTRLTVL.

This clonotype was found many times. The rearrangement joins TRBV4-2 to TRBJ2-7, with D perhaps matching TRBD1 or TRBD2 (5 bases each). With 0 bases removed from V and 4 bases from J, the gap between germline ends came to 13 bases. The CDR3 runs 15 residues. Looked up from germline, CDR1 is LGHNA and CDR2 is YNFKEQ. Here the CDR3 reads CASSQESRGLYEQYF. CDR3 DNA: TGTGCCAGCAGCCAAGAGTCGAGGGGCTTGTACGAGCAGTACTTC.

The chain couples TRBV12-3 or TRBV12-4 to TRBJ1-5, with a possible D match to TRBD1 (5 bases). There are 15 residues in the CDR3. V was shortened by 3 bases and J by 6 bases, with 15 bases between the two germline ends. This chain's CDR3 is CASSFWGSQVQPQHF. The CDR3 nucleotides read TGTGCCAGCAGTTTCTGGGGCTCCCAAGTTCAGCCCCAGCATTTT.

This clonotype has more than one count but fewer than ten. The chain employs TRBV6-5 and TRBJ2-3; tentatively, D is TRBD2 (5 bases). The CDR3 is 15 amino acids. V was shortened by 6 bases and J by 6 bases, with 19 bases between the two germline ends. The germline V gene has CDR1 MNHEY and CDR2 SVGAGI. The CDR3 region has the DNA TGTGCCAGCAGCCCGCCGGGTGTCGGGGTTGATACGCAGTATTTT. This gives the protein CASSPPGVGVDTQYF.

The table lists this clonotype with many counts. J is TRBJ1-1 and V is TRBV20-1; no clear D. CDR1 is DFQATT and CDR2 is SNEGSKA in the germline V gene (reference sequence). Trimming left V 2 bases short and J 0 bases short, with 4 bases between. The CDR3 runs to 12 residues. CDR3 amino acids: CSARPVNTEAFF. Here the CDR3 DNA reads TGCAGTGCTAGACCCGTGAACACTGAAGCTTTCTTT.

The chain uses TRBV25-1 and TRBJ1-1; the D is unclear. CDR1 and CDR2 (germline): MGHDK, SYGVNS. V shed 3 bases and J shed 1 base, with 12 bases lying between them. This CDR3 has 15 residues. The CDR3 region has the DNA TGTGCCAGCAGTGACCCCCGGACGGCGAACACTGAAGCTTTCTTT. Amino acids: CASSDPRTANTEAFF.

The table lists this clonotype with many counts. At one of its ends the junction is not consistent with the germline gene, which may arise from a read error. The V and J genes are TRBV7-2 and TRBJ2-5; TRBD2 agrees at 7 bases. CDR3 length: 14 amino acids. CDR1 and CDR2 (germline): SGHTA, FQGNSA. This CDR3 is CASSIAGRQETQYF. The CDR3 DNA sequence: TGTGCCAGCAGCATAGCGGGCCGCCAAGAGACCCAGTACTTC.

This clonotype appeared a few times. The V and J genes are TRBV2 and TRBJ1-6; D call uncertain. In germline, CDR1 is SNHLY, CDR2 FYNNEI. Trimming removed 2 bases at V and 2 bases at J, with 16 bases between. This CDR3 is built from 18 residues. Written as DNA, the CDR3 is TGTGCCAGCAGTGAACCCCCCCGAGCGGGAACCTATAATTCACCCCTCCACTTT. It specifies CASSEPPRAGTYNSPLHF.

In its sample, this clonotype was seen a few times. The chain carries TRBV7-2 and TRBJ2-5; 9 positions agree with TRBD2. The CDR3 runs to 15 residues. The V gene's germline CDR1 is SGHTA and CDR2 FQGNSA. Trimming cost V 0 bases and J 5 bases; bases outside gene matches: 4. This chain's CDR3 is CASSLAPLAGETQYF. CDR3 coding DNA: TGTGCCAGCAGCTTAGCCCCCCTAGCGGGGGAGACCCAGTACTTC.

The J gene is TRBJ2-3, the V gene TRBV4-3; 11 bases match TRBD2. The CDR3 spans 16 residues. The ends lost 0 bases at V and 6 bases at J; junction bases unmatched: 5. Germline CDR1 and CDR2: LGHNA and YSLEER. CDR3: CASSQELAGGHDTQYF. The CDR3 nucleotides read TGCGCCAGCAGCCAAGAGTTAGCGGGGGGGCATGATACGCAGTATTTT.